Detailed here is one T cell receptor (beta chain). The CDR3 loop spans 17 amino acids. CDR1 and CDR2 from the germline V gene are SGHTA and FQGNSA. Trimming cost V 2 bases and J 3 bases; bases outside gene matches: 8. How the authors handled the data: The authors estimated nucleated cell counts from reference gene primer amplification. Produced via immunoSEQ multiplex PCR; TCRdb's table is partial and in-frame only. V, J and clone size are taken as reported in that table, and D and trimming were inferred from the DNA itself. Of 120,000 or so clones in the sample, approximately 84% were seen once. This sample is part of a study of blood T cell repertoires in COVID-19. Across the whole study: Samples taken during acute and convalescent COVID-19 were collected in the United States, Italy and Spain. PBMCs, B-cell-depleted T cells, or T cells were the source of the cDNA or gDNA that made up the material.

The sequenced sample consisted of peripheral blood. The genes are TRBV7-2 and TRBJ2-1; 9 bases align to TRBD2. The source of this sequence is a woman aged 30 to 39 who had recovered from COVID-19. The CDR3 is CASSLRPSGKVYNEQFF. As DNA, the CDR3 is TGTGCCAGCAGCTTAAGGCCTAGCGGGAAGGTCTACAATGAGCAGTTCTTC.